This TCR beta chain comes out of a study of T cell repertoires in aging, cancer and after chemotherapy. Study details: Donors were grouped into six age bands spanning 30 or younger through 70 or older. The full dataset contained around 8.2 million TCR reads.

Overall study results and limits: Age-matched healthy donors had significantly more diverse, less clonal blood TCR repertoires than untreated cancer patients. Across the chemotherapy interval, each cancer cohort showed higher median generation probability, suggesting thymic rebound.

TCR beta rearrangements were amplified from peripheral blood genomic DNA. Germline V CDR1 and CDR2: MNHEY, SMNVEV (reference sequence). This CDR3 has 11 amino acids. Trimming pared 6 bases from V and 7 bases from J, leaving 10 bases between. In its sample, this clonotype was seen a few times. Its antigen is as yet unknown. Rearranged V-D-J TRB sequences were amplified with a mixed TRB-A/B primer pool. TCRdb reprocessed the multiplex PCR reads via MiXCR and lists one record per CDR3 protein. The sample records about 11,000 distinct CDR3 sequences, about 33% being singletons. The chain combines TRBV27 with TRBJ2-7; D remains ambiguous. The sequencing sample was made of blood. This TCR was sampled from a human donor in good health. The donor label of this sample is uncertain. In nucleotides, the CDR3 is TGTGCCAGCAGATTAGGACCAGAGCAGTACTTC. Its translation is CASRLGPEQYF.